Listed below are T cell receptor beta chains from one sample, sequenced in a study of blood T cells in healthy people across ages. TCRdb used MiXCR to reprocess the 5' RACE reads, holding one entry per CDR3 protein. Seen here are 650,000 or so distinct CDR3 sequences, 52% observed once, and the top ten hold roughly 14%. The sample comprised blood. Receptor source: a woman of 80 years or more in good health. Both conserved end residues are part of each CDR3. D genes are given only for firm matches.

V	length	J	D	CDR3
TRBV10-3	15	TRBJ2-5	NA	CAISEGGRQQETQYF
TRBV13	15	TRBJ1-3	NA	CASRGDSTTGNTIYF
TRBV10-3	14	TRBJ2-1	TRBD1	CATVGQGAYNEQFF
TRBV29-1	14	NA	NA	CSVDDSPSYNEQYF
TRBV7-2	13	TRBJ1-5	NA	CASRYGDDQPQHF
TRBV24-1	14	TRBJ2-1	NA	CATEDTTSYNEQFF
TRBV20-1	11	TRBJ2-1	NA	CSSGGYNEQFF
TRBV6-5	13	TRBJ1-1	NA	CASSQGSAFRAFF
TRBV7-2	19	TRBJ2-6	TRBD2	CASSRGLANSLSGANVPTF
TRBV20-1	14	NA	TRBD2	CSARSGTNTYEQYF
TRBV12-3/TRBV12-4	15	TRBJ2-7	NA	CASSLAGGGFLEQYF
TRBV2	14	TRBJ2-1	TRBD1	CASSRDRGINEQFF